The TCR beta chain described here comes from a study of cytomegalovirus exposure and HLA in healthy donors. In the study overall: Genetic ancestry analysis placed around 76% of the 300 to 500 donors that were genotyped in the Caucasian-associated cluster.

Concerning this clone itself: Its antigen is still unknown.

Study-wide results and caveats: The study labeled 164 TCR beta chains cytomegalovirus-associated.

CDR3 length: 14 amino acids. The V end was cut by 2 bases, the J end by 3 bases, with 10 bases between. The germline V gene has CDR1 MNHEY and CDR2 SVGAGI. PCR primers comprised 60 Vbeta and 13 Jbeta primers. Profiling relied on immunoSEQ multiplex PCR, and the TCRdb table lists in-frame clones only, not all of them. The table lists about 130,000 clones, about three quarters of them singletons. The source material was PBMCs. The clonotype was recovered from a human donor in good health. The chain is built from TRBV6-5 and TRBJ1-1, with D possibly being TRBD1 (5 bases). The CDR3 sequence: CASSYERTHTEAFF. Here the CDR3 DNA reads TGTGCCAGCAGTTACGAAAGGACACACACTGAAGCTTTCTTT.